What follows is one T cell receptor (beta chain) and its context. The antigen is not known. The data are from a study of cytomegalovirus exposure and HLA in healthy donors. General study findings and limits: Many donors shared some public TCRs, even though most TCR sequences were rare. Further analysis, carried out later, found HLA-associated TCR beta chains more clonally expanded than equally common other chains. In a later analysis, V- and J-gene trimming of beta chains associated with a DCLRE1C missense variant, replicated independently. Productive rates of about 87% or about 30% were seen for most TCR beta V segments in an earlier analysis.

With 60 Vbeta and 13 Jbeta primers, the PCR was carried out. Libraries were prepared by immunoSEQ multiplex PCR; TCRdb keeps only in-frame clonotypes and omits some of them. The sample has roughly 92,000 clones, 80% seen once. This TCR derives from a woman aged 45-65 years in good health and CMV-seropositive. The sample consisted of PBMCs.

CDR3 sequence (DNA): TGTGCCAGCAGCCAAGAGGGGCTAGCGGGCACCTACAATGAGCAGTTCTTC. Translated, it gives CASSQEGLAGTYNEQFF. The rearrangement joins TRBV14 to TRBJ2-1, with 8 bases fitting TRBD2. In germline, CDR1 is SGHDN, CDR2 FVKESK. The V gene end was trimmed by 0 bases and the J gene end by 2 bases; junction bases not matched to a gene: 6. The CDR3 contains 17 residues.